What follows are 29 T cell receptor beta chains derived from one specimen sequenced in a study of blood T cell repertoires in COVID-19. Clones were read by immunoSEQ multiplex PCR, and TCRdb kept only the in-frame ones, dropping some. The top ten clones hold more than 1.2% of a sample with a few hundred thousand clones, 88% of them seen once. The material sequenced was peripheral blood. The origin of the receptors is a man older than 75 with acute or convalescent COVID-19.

CDR3 DNA sequence: TGTGCCAGTAGACGACAGAGAGATTACAATCAGCCCCAGCATTTT. Amino acid sequence: CASRRQRDYNQPQHF. V and J are TRBV19 and TRBJ1-5; D might be TRBD1 (5 bases). CDR1 is LNHDA, CDR2 SQIVND, per germline (reference sequence). The V end lost 6 bases, the J end lost 3 bases, and 15 bases lay between the germline ends. There are 15 residues in the CDR3. The whole variable domain, remainder taken from reference TRBV19 and TRBJ1-5, is DGGITQSPKYLFRKEGQNVTLSCEQNLNHDAMYWYRQDPGQGLRLIYYSQIVNDFQKGDIAEGYSVSREKKESFPLTVTSAQKNPTAFYLCASRRQRDYNQPQHFGDGTRLSIL.

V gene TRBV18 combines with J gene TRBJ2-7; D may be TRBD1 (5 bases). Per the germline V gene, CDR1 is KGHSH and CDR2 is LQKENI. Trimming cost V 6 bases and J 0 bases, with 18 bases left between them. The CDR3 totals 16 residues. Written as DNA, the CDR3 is TGTGCCAGCTCCCCGGTCCCAGGGTGGGACTCCTACGAGCAGTACTTC. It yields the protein CASSPVPGWDSYEQYF.

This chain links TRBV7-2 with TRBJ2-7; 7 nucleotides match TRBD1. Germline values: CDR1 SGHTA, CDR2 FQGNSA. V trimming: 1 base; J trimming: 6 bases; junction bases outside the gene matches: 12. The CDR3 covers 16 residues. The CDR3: CASSLGITGENIEQYF. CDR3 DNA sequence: TGTGCCAGCAGCTTAGGAATTACAGGGGAAAATATCGAGCAGTACTTC.

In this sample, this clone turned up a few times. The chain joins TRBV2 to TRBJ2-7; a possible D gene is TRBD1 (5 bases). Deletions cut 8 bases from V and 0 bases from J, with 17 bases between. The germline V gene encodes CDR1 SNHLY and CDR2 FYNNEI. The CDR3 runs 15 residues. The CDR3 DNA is TGTGCCAGCCGCCGAGACAGACAAAGCTCCTACGAGCAGTACTTC. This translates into CASRRDRQSSYEQYF.

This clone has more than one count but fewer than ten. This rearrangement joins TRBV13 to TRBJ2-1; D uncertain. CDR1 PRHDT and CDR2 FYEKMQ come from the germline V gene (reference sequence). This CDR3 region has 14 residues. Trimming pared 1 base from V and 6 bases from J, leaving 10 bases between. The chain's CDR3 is CASSLALAPNEQFF. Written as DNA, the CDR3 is TGTGCCAGCAGCTTAGCGTTGGCCCCCAATGAGCAGTTCTTC.

Here the CDR3 reads CASSIVGGTQYF. The CDR3 region has the DNA TGTGCCAGTAGTATAGTAGGAGGGACCCAGTACTTC. The rearrangement links TRBV19 to TRBJ2-5; possible D gene TRBD2, 5 bases. The germline gives CDR1 LNHDA, CDR2 SQIVND (reference sequence). The CDR3 length is 12 residues. Deletions cut 1 base from V and 7 bases from J, with 7 bases between.

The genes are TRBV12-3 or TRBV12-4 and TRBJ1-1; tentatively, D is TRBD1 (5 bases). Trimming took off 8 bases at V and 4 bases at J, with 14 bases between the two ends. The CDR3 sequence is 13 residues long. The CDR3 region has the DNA TGTGCCAGCTCCTGGGGCGCCGGCACTGAAGCTTTCTTT. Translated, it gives CASSWGAGTEAFF.

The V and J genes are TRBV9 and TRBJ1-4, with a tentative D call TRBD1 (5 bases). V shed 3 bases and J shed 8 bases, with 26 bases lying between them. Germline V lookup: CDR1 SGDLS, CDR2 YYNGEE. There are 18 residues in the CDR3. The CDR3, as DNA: TGTGCCAGCAGCGAGGGACTCCCGGGCTTAGGGAGGGAGGAAAAACTGTTTTTT. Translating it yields CASSEGLPGLGREEKLFF.

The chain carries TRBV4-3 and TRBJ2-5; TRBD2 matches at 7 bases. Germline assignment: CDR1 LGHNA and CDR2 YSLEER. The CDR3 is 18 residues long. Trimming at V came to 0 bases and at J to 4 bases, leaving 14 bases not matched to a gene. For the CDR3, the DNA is TGCGCCAGCAGCCAAGAGCAGCTGCGGGCGGGGGTAGGAGAGACCCAGTACTTC. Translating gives CASSQEQLRAGVGETQYF.

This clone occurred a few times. The DNA of the CDR3 is TGTGCCGTGGCAGCGGGGGGCCTAATTAACAATGAGCAGTTCTTC. Translated: CAVAAGGLINNEQFF. J is TRBJ2-1 and V is TRBV10-3, with 9 bases lining up with TRBD2. V lost 11 bases and J lost 5; bases outside the gene matches: 13. This CDR3 spans 15 amino acids. Per germline, CDR1 ENHRY and CDR2 SYGVKD.

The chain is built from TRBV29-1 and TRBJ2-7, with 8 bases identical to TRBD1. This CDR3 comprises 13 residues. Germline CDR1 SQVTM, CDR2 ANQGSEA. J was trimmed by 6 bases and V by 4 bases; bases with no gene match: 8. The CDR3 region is CSVVETGAGEQYF. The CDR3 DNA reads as TGCAGCGTTGTTGAGACAGGGGCTGGCGAGCAGTACTTC.

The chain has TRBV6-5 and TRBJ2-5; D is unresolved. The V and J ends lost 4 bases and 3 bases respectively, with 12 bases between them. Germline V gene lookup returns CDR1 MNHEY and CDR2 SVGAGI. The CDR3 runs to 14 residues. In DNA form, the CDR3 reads TGTGCCAGCAGTTCAGGCCATTCCAAAGAGACCCAGTACTTC. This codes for CASSSGHSKETQYF.

The CDR3 sequence: CASSESLDRAFGTGELFF. For the CDR3, the DNA is TGTGCCAGCAGTGAGAGTCTGGACAGGGCATTCGGCACCGGGGAGCTGTTTTTT. The chain has TRBV2 and TRBJ2-2; TRBD1 aligns across 8 bases. The CDR3 runs 18 residues. Germline CDR1 SNHLY, CDR2 FYNNEI. The junction had 13 bases not matched to a gene; V was cut back by 3 bases and J by 4 bases.

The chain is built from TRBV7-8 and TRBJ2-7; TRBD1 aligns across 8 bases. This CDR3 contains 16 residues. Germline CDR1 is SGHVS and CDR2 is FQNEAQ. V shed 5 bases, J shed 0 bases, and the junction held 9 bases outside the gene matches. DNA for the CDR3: TGTGCCAGCAGCCCTAGACGGACAGGGAGCTCCTACGAGCAGTACTTC. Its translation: CASSPRRTGSSYEQYF.

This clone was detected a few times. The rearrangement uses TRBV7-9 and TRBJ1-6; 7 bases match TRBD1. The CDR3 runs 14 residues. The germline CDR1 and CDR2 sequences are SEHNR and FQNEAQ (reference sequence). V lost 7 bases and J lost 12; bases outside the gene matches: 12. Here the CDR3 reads CASTRDSSGGPLHF. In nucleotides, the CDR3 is TGTGCCAGCACCCGGGACAGTTCAGGGGGACCCCTCCACTTT.

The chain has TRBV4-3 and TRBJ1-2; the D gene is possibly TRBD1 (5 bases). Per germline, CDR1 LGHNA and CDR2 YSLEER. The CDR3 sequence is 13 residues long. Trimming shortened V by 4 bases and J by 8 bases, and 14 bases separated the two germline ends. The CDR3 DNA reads TGCGCCAGCAGCCCGGGGGGGACTTGGGGCTACACCTTC. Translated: CASSPGGTWGYTF.

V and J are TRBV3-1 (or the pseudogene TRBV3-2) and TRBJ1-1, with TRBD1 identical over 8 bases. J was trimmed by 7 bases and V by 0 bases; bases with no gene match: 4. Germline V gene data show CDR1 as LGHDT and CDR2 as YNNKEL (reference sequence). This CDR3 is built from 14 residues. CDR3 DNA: TGTGCCAGCAGCCAAGAGGACAGGGCAGGTGAAGCTTTCTTT. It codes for CASSQEDRAGEAFF.

CDR3 protein: CSAPALFDRGKRLKNTEAFF. CDR3 in DNA: TGCAGCGCCCCGGCTCTTTTTGACCGGGGAAAACGCCTAAAGAACACTGAAGCTTTCTTT. The rearrangement uses TRBV29-1 and TRBJ1-1; D not certain. CDR3 length: 20 amino acids. Trimming took 7 bases from V and 1 from J, leaving 34 bases between them. Germline CDR1 and CDR2: SQVTM and ANQGSEA.

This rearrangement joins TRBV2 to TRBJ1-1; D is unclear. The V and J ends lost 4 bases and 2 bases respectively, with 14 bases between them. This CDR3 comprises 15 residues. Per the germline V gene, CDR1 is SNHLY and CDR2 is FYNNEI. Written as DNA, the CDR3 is TGTGCCAGCAGTGTAAGACCGGGTGGAAACACTGAAGCTTTCTTT. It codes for CASSVRPGGNTEAFF. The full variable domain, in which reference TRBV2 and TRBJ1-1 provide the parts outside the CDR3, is EPEVTQTPSHQVTQMGQEVILRCVPISNHLYFYWYRQILGQKVEFLVSFYNNEISEKSEIFDDQFSVERPDGSNFTLKIRSTKLEDSAMYFCASSVRPGGNTEAFFGQGTRLTVV.

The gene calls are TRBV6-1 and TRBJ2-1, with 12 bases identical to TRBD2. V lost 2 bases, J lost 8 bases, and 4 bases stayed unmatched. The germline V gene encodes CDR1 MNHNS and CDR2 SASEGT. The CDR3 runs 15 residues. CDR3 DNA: TGTGCCAGCAGTGAATCGACTAGCGGGAGACATGAGCAGTTCTTC. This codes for CASSESTSGRHEQFF.

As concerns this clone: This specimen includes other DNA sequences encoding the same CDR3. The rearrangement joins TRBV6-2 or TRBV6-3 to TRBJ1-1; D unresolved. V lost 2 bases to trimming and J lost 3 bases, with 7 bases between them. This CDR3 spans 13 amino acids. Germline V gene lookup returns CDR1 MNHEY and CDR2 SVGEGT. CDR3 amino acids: CASSYRRDTEAFF. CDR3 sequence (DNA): TGTGCCAGCAGTTACCGACGGGACACTGAAGCTTTCTTT.

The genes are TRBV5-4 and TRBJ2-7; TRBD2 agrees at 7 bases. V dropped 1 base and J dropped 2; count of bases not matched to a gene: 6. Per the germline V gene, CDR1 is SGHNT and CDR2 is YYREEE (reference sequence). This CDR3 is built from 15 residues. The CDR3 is CASSLRGGRAYEQYF. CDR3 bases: TGTGCCAGCAGCTTGAGGGGCGGGAGAGCCTACGAGCAGTACTTC.

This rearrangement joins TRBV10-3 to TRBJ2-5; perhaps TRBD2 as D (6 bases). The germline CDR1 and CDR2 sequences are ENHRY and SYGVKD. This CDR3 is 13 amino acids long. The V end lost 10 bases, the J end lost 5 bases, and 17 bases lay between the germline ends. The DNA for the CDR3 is TGTGCCACCCGCTTGGGCGGGGACGAGACCCAGTACTTC. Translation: CATRLGGDETQYF.

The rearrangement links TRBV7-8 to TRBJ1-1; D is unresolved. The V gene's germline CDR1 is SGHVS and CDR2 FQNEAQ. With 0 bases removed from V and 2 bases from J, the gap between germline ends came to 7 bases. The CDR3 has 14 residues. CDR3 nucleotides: TGTGCCAGCAGCTTAGCACAGACAAACACTGAAGCTTTCTTT. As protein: CASSLAQTNTEAFF.

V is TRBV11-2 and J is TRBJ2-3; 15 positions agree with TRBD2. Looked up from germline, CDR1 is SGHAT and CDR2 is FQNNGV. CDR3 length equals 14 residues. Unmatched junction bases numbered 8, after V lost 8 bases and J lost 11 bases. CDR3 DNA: TGTGCCAGCCGGACTAGCGGGAGGGTGGTAGGGCAGTATTTT. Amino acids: CASRTSGRVVGQYF. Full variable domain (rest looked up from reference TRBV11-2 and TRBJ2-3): EAGVAQSPRYKIIEKRQSVAFWCNPISGHATLYWYQQILGQGPKLLIQFQNNGVVDDSQLPKDRFSAERLKGVDSTLKIQPAKLEDSAVYLCASRTSGRVVGQYFGPGTRLTVL.

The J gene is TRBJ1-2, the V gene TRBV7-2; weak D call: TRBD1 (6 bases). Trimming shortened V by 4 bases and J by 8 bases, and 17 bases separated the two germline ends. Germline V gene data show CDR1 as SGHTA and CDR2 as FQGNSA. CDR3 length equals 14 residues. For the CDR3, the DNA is TGTGCCAGCAGCTCGGGGCGGGGGGCTGGAGGCTACACCTTC. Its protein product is CASSSGRGAGGYTF.

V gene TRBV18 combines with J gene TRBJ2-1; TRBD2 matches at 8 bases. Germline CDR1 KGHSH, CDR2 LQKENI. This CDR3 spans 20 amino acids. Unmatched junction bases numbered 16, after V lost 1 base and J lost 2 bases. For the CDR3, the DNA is TGTGCCAGCTCACCACGGATTTCCGGGGGGGGAGGGCCCACCTACAATGAGCAGTTCTTC. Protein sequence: CASSPRISGGGGPTYNEQFF.

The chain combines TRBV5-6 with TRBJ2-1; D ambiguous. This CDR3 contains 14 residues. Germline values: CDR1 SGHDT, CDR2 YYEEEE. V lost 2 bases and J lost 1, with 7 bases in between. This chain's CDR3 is CASSFGPSYNEQFF. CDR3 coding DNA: TGTGCCAGCAGCTTTGGGCCATCCTACAATGAGCAGTTCTTC. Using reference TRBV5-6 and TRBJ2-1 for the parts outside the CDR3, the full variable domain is DAGVTQSPTHLIKTRGQQVTLRCSPKSGHDTVSWYQQALGQGPQFIFQYYEEEERQRGNFPDRFSGHQFPNYSSELNVNALLLGDSALYLCASSFGPSYNEQFFGPGTRLTVL.

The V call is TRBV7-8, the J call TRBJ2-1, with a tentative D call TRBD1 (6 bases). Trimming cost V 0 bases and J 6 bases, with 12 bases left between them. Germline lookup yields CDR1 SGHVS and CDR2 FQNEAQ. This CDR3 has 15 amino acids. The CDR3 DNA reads TGTGCCAGCAGCTTAGCGAGGGGGTTTGCCAATGAGCAGTTCTTC. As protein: CASSLARGFANEQFF.